The next 3 T cell receptor beta chains were all read from a single sample in a study of T cells after yellow fever vaccination. TCRdb re-analysed the 5' RACE reads in MiXCR, keeping a single row per CDR3 protein. The table includes fewer than 100,000 distinct CDR3 sequences, roughly 6% detected once. The starting material was CD8+ T cells sorted from PBMCs, obtained 10 days after the yellow fever booster vaccination. The source of these receptors is a man aged 18 to 35 who received the YFV17D yellow fever vaccine.

In this sample, this clonotype turned up a few times. This rearrangement joins TRBV7-9 to TRBJ2-5; 8 bases map to TRBD2. CDR1 is SEHNR, CDR2 FQNEAQ, per germline (reference sequence). J gave up 2 bases and V 5 bases, and 10 bases lay outside the gene matches. The CDR3 length is 16 residues. Here the CDR3 DNA reads TGTGCCAGCAGCGAATTATTATCGGGAGGGCAAGAGACCCAGTACTTC. This translates into CASSELLSGGQETQYF.

The chain couples TRBV29-1 to TRBJ1-2; 9 nucleotides match TRBD1. The germline V gene has CDR1 SQVTM and CDR2 ANQGSEA. With V trimmed by 1 base and J by 8 bases, 8 bases remained unmatched. This CDR3 spans 14 amino acids. CDR3 sequence: CSVEAWTGVAGYTF. The CDR3 bases are TGCAGCGTTGAAGCTTGGACAGGGGTGGCAGGCTACACCTTC.

The chain employs TRBV2 and TRBJ2-1; D may be TRBD1 or TRBD2 (5 bases each). Trimming took 6 bases from V and 6 from J, leaving 21 bases between them. In germline, CDR1 is SNHLY, CDR2 FYNNEI. This CDR3 is 16 amino acids long. CDR3 sequence: CASSESGQGIFNEQFF. DNA for the CDR3: TGTGCCAGCAGCGAATCGGGGCAGGGTATTTTCAATGAGCAGTTCTTC.